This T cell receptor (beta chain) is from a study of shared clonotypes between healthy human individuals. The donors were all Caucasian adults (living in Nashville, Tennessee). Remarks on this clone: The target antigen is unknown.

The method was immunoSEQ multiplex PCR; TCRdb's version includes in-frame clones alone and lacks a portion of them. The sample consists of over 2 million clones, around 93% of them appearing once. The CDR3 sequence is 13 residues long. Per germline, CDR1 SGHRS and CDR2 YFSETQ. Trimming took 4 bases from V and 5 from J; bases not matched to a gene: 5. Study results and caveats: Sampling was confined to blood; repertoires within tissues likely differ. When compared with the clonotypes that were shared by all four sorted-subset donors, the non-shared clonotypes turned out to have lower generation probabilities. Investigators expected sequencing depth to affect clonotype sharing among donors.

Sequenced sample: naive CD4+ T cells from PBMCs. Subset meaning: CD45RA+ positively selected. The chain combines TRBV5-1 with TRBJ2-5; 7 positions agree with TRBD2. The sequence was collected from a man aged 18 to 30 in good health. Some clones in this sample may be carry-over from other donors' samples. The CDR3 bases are TGCGCCAGCAGCCGAACTAGCGAGGAGACCCAGTACTTC. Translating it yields CASSRTSEETQYF.